This TCR beta chain was captured in a study of T cell repertoires in cytomegalovirus infection. Overall study context: CMV infection and matching HLA type were both indicated by public TCR beta signatures.

Study results and limitations: The study identified carriers of CMV plus the relevant HLA from cumulative public TCR beta family frequency. There were HLA-C-restricted CMV-specific TCR beta clonotypes dominating the ex vivo response.

About this clonotype: Its target is not known.

In germline, CDR1 is SGHVS, CDR2 FNYEAQ. The CDR3 length is 16 residues. Trimming took 4 bases from V and 2 from J; bases not matched to a gene: 7. One entry per CDR3 protein results from TCRdb running MiXCR on the reads. The table has 150,000 or so distinct CDR3 sequences, 17% seen once. V usage is TRBV7-6 and J usage is TRBJ1-5, with 8 bases fitting TRBD1. The sequence was collected from a human donor in good health (CMV status not recorded). Some clones in this sample may be carry-over from other donors' samples. The sequenced material came from CD8+ T cells from PBMCs. The chain's CDR3 is CASSSSTGEGNQPQHF. CDR3 in DNA: TGTGCCAGCAGCTCCTCGACAGGGGAGGGCAATCAGCCCCAGCATTTT. The full variable domain, with the rest looked up from reference TRBV7-6 and TRBJ1-5, is GAGVSQSPRYKVTKRGQDVALRCDPISGHVSLYWYRQALGQGPEFLTYFNYEAQQDKSGLPNDRFSAERPEGSISTLTIQRTEQRDSAMYRCASSSSTGEGNQPQHFGDGTRLSIL.